This T cell receptor (beta chain) emerged from a study of vaccination and CD4 T cells after COVID-19 (dated by TCRdb to between 2021 and 2023). With respect to the entire study: Every convalescent patient had a positive nasal swab PCR test for SARS-CoV-2, with mild disease in roughly 10 patients and severe disease in one. In the convalescent cohort there were six males and four females, among whom were two Hispanic individuals, seven Caucasians, two Asians and one multiracial person. Each participant got two doses of either the Pfizer-BioNTech BNT162b2 vaccine (n=8) or the Moderna mRNA-1273 vaccine (n=2). Post-COVID blood samples were collected from convalescent patients a median of about 92 days after diagnosis, with a range of roughly 35 to 180 days. Post-vaccine blood samples were collected a median of around 2.5 months after the second vaccine dose, ranging from about 13 to 241 days. Overlapping spike peptide pools from SARS-CoV-2 and from the common cold coronaviruses HCoV-NL63, HCoV-OC43 and HCoV-229E were used as culture stimuli. In control cultures, a CEFX viral epitope pool was used as positive control, an HIV-1 Nef peptide pool was used as negative control, or no peptide was added. In around 10 COVID-19 convalescent patients and several infection-naive healthy vaccine recipients, researchers compared the spike-specific CD4+ TCR repertoire from before mRNA vaccination with the repertoire from after. Beyond this particular receptor, the publication reports: Of the vaccine-specific clones found in convalescent patients, nearly all (304 of 307) were mono-reactive for SARS-CoV-2 spike instead of being cross-reactive with common cold coronaviruses. Only a relatively small number of convalescent patients were included in the study, and early timepoints following natural infection were not analyzed. The median count of SARS-CoV-2-reactive clonotypes went up from under 25 after infection to 38 after vaccination, although the change was not significant. Among the post-vaccine SARS-CoV-2-reactive clones in convalescent patients, a median approximately 90% showed up only after vaccination, which suggests vaccine-specific priming.

With respect to this clonotype: What this receptor recognizes is not known. Base qualities are not provided; no much larger clone lies one nucleotide away.

Via the germline V gene, CDR1 is SGHRS and CDR2 YFSETQ. CDR3 length: 13 amino acids, cysteine to phenylalanine. Of the read, only the CDR3 DNA is kept; its 39 bases are in frame from base 1. Trimmed from V: 5 bases; trimmed from J: 8 bases; junction bases lacking a gene match: 6. This sample's treatment or condition label indicates: approximately 9-day PBMC culture with coronavirus spike peptide pools or control peptides (ViraFEST assay). To expand antigen-specific T cells with peptide pools and then pick out the expanded clonotypes through TCR sequencing, the study relied on the ViraFEST assay. The positive SARS-CoV-2 PCR tests of the convalescent patients were dated from March to December 2020, before the Alpha, Beta and Delta variants emerged in the United States. Each well held around 1.9 million PBMCs cultured with around 9 ug/ml peptide pools in IMDM containing around 5% human AB serum and roughly 9 IU/ml IL-2. Half of the culture medium was replaced with fresh IL-2-containing medium on days 3 and 7. After around 11 days of culture, CD4+ T cells were isolated by negative selection using the EasySep CD4+ T cell isolation kit. Ficoll-Paque Plus gradient centrifugation was used to isolate PBMCs from whole blood, and the isolated PBMCs were then either used fresh or cryopreserved at -140C. Triplicate wells were generally used for each culture condition.

The library was generated by PCR. TCR sequencing of DNA from cultured CD4+ T cells used the Oncomine TCR Beta short-read assay at the Johns Hopkins FTIC core. The QIAamp micro DNA kit was used to extract genomic DNA from the cultured CD4+ T cells. Oncomine TCR Beta libraries from cultured CD4+ T cells were pooled with unique dual indexes and sequenced on an Illumina iSeq 100. The source study handled its data this way. Non-productive sequences were filtered out, and CDR3s that did not start with C, did not end with F or W, or were shorter than 7 amino acids were discarded. Antigen-specific clonotypes were identified using the MANAFEST web application through comparison of peptide-stimulated wells with reference and other culture wells. To be called positive, a clone needed an FDR below 0.05, an odds ratio above 5, and a productive frequency above 0.1% in at least two of three replicate wells. A clonotype counted as cross-reactive if it showed significant expansion both in the SARS-CoV-2 spike wells and in at least one common cold coronavirus spike condition. CDR3 homology was assessed with Levenshtein distances (stringdist) and unrooted phylogenetic trees (ape) in R version 3.6.1. TCRdb redid the processing of the public reads, applying fastp at Q25 and MiXCR, and retained in-frame beta chains. Rows with one shared CDR3 protein collapse into an entry with the most common genes and DNA. TCRdb's processing, not the study's, gives the V and J calls here. This sample has about 9,200 distinct CDR3 sequences in its table, and just over 60% of those were observed once. Roughly a sixth of the sample lies in the top ten.

The sample consisted of CD4+ T cells from blood, cultured in vitro. The TCR was taken from a human donor who had recovered from COVID-19. The chain is encoded by TRBV5-1 joined to TRBJ1-2; TRBD1 lines up with 10 middle nucleotides. The DNA is TGCGCCAGCAGGGGACAGGGGAAAGAGGGCTACACCTTC. Its coded protein is CASRGQGKEGYTF.